This TCR beta chain stems from a study of blood T cells in healthy people across ages. This clonotype was observed once. The use of a sample-barcoded 5' primer and a J-beta primer mix characterized a second PCR of 7 to 11 cycles. TCRdb recomputed calls from the 5' RACE reads with MiXCR, one row per CDR3 protein. Of fewer than 950,000 distinct CDR3 sequences listed, 53% are singletons. The CDR3 has 12 amino acids. The J segment lost 11 bases and the V segment lost 6 bases, leaving 12 bases of the junction unmatched. In germline, CDR1 is SQVTM, CDR2 ANQGSEA. The rearrangement links TRBV29-1 to TRBJ2-5, with 7 positions matching TRBD2. The source material was blood. The clonotype was recovered from a man older than 75 in good health. The CDR3 is CSVREGPNEQYF. The CDR3 DNA reads TGCAGCGTGAGGGAGGGCCCAAATGAGCAGTACTTC.